The rows below give T cell receptor beta chains drawn from one sample of a study of monozygotic twins with cystic fibrosis. Sequenced by immunoSEQ multiplex PCR; TCRdb stores in-frame clones only, minus some. The table lists some 20,000 clones, 95% to 97% of them singletons. The sequencing sample was made of blood. The receptors shown here come from a woman in her twenties or thirties with cystic fibrosis. CDR3s include the opening cysteine and the closing phenylalanine or tryptophan. A D gene is named only where the DNA matches it firmly.

TRBV5-6	TRBJ1-1	-	CASSLIRGNTEAFF
TRBV6-6	TRBJ1-1	-	CASSLGRLNTEAFF
TRBV4-1	TRBJ1-4	-	CASSPIGRTTNEKLFF
TRBV5-4	TRBJ1-1	TRBD1	CASSWGGQGATEAFF
TRBV7-2	TRBJ2-7	TRBD2	CASTSSGGVLYEQYF
TRBV7-9	TRBJ2-3	-	CASSSVVGRRHTQYF
TRBV19	TRBJ1-3	TRBD1	CASSPGQARNTIYF
TRBV19	TRBJ1-5	-	CASSNRFGNQPQHF
TRBV28	TRBJ1-6	TRBD1	CASSLTGQGAYSPLHF
TRBV14	TRBJ2-7	-	CASAWGFGHYEQYF
TRBV5-6	TRBJ1-1	TRBD1	CASSLGGTVLGAFF
TRBV15	TRBJ2-6	-	CATSRDGVLISGANVLTF
TRBV5-6	TRBJ2-5	TRBD1	CASSLFRDRKETQYF
TRBV6-1	TRBJ2-2	-	CASREGQAWPGELFF
TRBV5-6	TRBJ1-3	-	CASSLRTEHSGNTIYF
TRBV6-5	TRBJ2-3	-	CASSSFYTQYF
TRBV5-4	TRBJ2-3	TRBD2	CASSPSGGAGADTQYF
TRBV6-6	TRBJ2-7	-	CASRGGTYEQYF
TRBV7-8	TRBJ2-5	-	CASSYRQIQETQYF
TRBV28	TRBJ1-1	-	CASSRRVNTEAFF
TRBV2	TRBJ1-5	-	CASRLQDYQPQHF
TRBV5-4	TRBJ1-3	-	CASSGARDNTIYF
TRBV27	TRBJ1-1	-	CASSGVGSPTEAFF